This T cell receptor (beta chain) was profiled in a study of chemoradiotherapy in HPV16-positive cancers. Background on the study: Candidate HPV-specific clones and shared TCR motifs came from a couple of HPV16-positive patients.

Findings and caveats of the study: During treatment, candidate HPV-specific clones and E7-related motifs expanded in tumor. Functional assays defining HPV-specific T cells used only a couple of HPV16-positive patients.

Clones were sequenced by immunoSEQ multiplex PCR, and TCRdb holds only the in-frame ones, with some missing. The sample comprises about 22,000 clones, about 87% of which are singletons, and over 4.5% rests with the top ten. A note on this clone: Its target is not known.

Sequences were derived from blood, sampled from a patient who underwent chemoradiotherapy. The TCR was taken from a human donor with HPV-associated anogenital cancer.

The CDR3 here is CASSLSEGPLHF. DNA of the CDR3: TGTGCCAGCAGTTTGAGCGAGGGCCCCCTCCACTTT. V and J are TRBV28 and TRBJ1-6, with D unclear. The CDR3 spans 12 residues. Germline CDR1 is MDHEN and CDR2 is SYDVKM. Trimming took 3 bases from V and 13 from J, leaving 10 bases between them. Looking up the rest from reference TRBV28 and TRBJ1-6 gives the full variable domain: DVKVTQSSRYLVKRTGEKVFLECVQDMDHENMFWYRQDPGLGLRLIYFSYDVKMKEKGDIPEGYSVSREKKERFSLILESASTNQTSMYLCASSLSEGPLHFGNGTRLTVT.